This TCR beta chain was sequenced during a study of Graves' ophthalmopathy and Graves' hyperthyroidism. Trimming took off 6 bases at V and 7 bases at J, with 22 bases between the two ends. CDR3 size: 16 residues. Germline V gene data show CDR1 as MNHNS and CDR2 as SASEGT. Regarding this clonotype: Antigen specificity is unknown.

General study results and limits: At about 69% sensitivity and 72.22% specificity, the model predicted progression of the ophthalmopathy.

CDR3 regions of TCR beta were amplified from RNA transcripts. RT-PCR was first run with HTBI primers, then multiplex PCR in a second round. Each CDR3 protein is one row after TCRdb ran MiXCR on the multiplex PCR reads. The repertoire includes 200,000 to 250,000 distinct CDR3 sequences, around a fifth of them detected once, and around two fifths sits in the top ten. This chain joins TRBV6-1 and TRBJ1-5; weak D call: TRBD1 (5 bases). This clonotype originated in a woman aged 45-65 years with Graves' ophthalmopathy. The sequencing sample was made of peripheral blood. The CDR3: CASRGSGTGREQPQHF. The CDR3 coding sequence is TGTGCCAGCAGGGGGTCGGGAACAGGAAGAGAACAGCCCCAGCATTTT.